This T cell receptor beta chain originates from a study of blood T cell repertoires in COVID-19. In the study overall: From the United States, Italy and Spain came samples of acute and convalescent COVID-19.

The assay was immunoSEQ multiplex PCR, and TCRdb's table has in-frame clones only and misses some. The sample includes 150,000 to 200,000 clones, 82% seen only once; the top ten take approximately 8%. CDR3 length equals 15 residues. Germline V gene lookup returns CDR1 MNHEY and CDR2 SMNVEV (reference sequence). The J segment lost 3 bases and the V segment lost 2 bases, leaving 3 bases of the junction unmatched. Seattle patient enrollment occurred during active infection, with longitudinal follow-up thereafter. The chain uses TRBV27 and TRBJ2-3; the match to TRBD1 covers 9 bases. This TCR came from a woman aged 55-70 years with COVID-19, enrolled during active disease. The sample consisted of peripheral blood. The chain's CDR3 is CASSLGTGSTDTQYF. In DNA form, the CDR3 reads TGTGCCAGCAGTTTAGGGACAGGGAGTACAGATACGCAGTATTTT.